Sequencing of this T cell receptor (beta chain) was carried out in a study of T cells after posttransplantation cyclophosphamide. The study's findings and limits: Blood and skin or GI T cell repertoires showed limited TRB overlap. Donor CD8+ memory clones often dominated recipient blood repertoires at later times. Recipient CMV seropositivity and CMV reactivation strongly tracked TRB clonality.

Remarks on this clone: Its antigen remains unidentified.

Cyclophosphamide on days +3 and +4 followed busulfan-fludarabine conditioning and a marrow graft. Profiled with immunoSEQ multiplex PCR; TCRdb holds only in-frame clones, not every one. The data hold some 43,000 clones, with less than 95% observed a single time. This sequence was found in a male patient aged 60-70 years who received an allogeneic stem cell transplant from a related donor and was CMV-positive. Some T cells may be supplied by the graft donor. Sequences were derived from PBMCs, sampled less than 70 days after allogeneic stem cell transplant with posttransplant cyclophosphamide.

The CDR3 region has the DNA TGCGCCAGCAGCTCTAGCGGGGGGGAATACAATGAGCAGTTCTTC. As protein: CASSSSGGEYNEQFF. The rearrangement joins TRBV5-1 to TRBJ2-1; TRBD2 agrees at 12 bases. The CDR3 is made up of 15 amino acids. Trimming cost V 3 bases and J 4 bases; bases outside gene matches: 2. Germline V gene sequence: CDR1 SGHRS, CDR2 YFSETQ.